Each of the 14 T cell receptor beta chains below was sequenced from the same sample in a study of regulatory T cells in long-lasting Graves disease. Through Arm-PCR of CDR3 regions and iRepertoire HTBI primers, TCR beta libraries were built. TCRdb reprocessed the multiplex PCR reads via MiXCR and lists one record per CDR3 protein. Of around 340,000 distinct CDR3 sequences detected, around 19% appear once; the ten largest clones hold approximately 31%. Time point: persistent/refractory GD, antithyroid drugs over 5 years with positive TRAb. PBMC RNA served as the TCR library source. Source: peripheral blood mononuclear cells (PBMCs), taken when the disease was refractory, from a patient treated with antithyroid drugs. All receptors come from a female donor with Graves disease.

This clonotype was detected a few times. The chain has TRBV7-9 and TRBJ1-2, with D possibly TRBD1 on 5 matching bases. CDR1 is SEHNR and CDR2 is FQNEAQ in the germline V gene (reference sequence). The CDR3 is 15 residues long. V was pared by 5 bases and J by 2 bases, with 15 bases between. CDR3 loop: CASSPVGLRNYGYTF. The CDR3 DNA sequence: TGTGCCAGCAGCCCCGTGGGACTACGCAACTATGGCTACACCTTC.

The V call is TRBV30, the J call TRBJ1-2; D is unresolved. Per germline, CDR1 GTSNPN and CDR2 SVGIG (reference sequence). V lost 3 bases and J 7 bases, leaving 12 bases between the germline ends. This CDR3 contains 12 residues. CDR3: CAWSPDIVGYTF. CDR3 bases: TGTGCCTGGAGCCCCGACATAGTTGGCTACACCTTC. Combining the CDR3 with reference TRBV30 and TRBJ1-2 gives the whole variable domain SQTIHQWPATLVQPVGSPLSLECTVEGTSNPNLYWYRQAAGRGLQLLFYSVGIGQISSEVPQNLSASRPQDRQFILSSKKLLLSDSGFYLCAWSPDIVGYTFGSGTRLTVV.

This clonotype was recorded many times. J is TRBJ2-7 and V is TRBV28, with 7 positions matching TRBD2. CDR1 MDHEN and CDR2 SYDVKM come from the germline V gene. V lost 3 bases, J lost 5 bases, and 7 bases stayed unmatched. CDR3 length: 14 residues. The CDR3 sequence: CASSFKNSGDEQYF. The CDR3 DNA reads TGTGCCAGCAGTTTCAAGAACAGCGGGGACGAGCAGTACTTC. Full variable domain (missing parts from reference TRBV28 and TRBJ2-7): DVKVTQSSRYLVKRTGEKVFLECVQDMDHENMFWYRQDPGLGLRLIYFSYDVKMKEKGDIPEGYSVSREKKERFSLILESASTNQTSMYLCASSFKNSGDEQYFGPGTRLTVT.

This clonotype was seen repeatedly, ten times or more. V gene TRBV16 combines with J gene TRBJ1-5; 10 nucleotides match TRBD1. The CDR3 length is 18 residues. The junction had 8 bases not matched to a gene; V was cut back by 3 bases and J by 0 bases. The germline V gene encodes CDR1 KGHSY and CDR2 FQNENV. For the CDR3, the DNA is TGTGCCAGCAGCCATCCCCGGGACAGGGGATCTAGCAATCAGCCCCAGCATTTT. This codes for CASSHPRDRGSSNQPQHF.

This clonotype was observed many times. One junction end disagrees with the germline gene, perhaps due to a read error. The chain joins TRBV30 to TRBJ1-1; D remains unclear. Per germline, CDR1 GTSNPN and CDR2 SVGIG (reference sequence). The CDR3 has 12 residues. The CDR3 sequence is CAWYLLGALVAF. CDR3 bases: TGTGCCTGGTACCTTCTGGGAGCCCTCGTCGCGTTT.

This clonotype showed up just a few times. The rearrangement links TRBV5-5 to TRBJ1-5, with D hard to call. CDR1 SGHKS and CDR2 YYEKEE come from the germline V gene (reference sequence). V was clipped by 3 bases and J by 4 bases, with 8 bases between them. The CDR3 contains 13 residues. The CDR3 bases are TGTGCCAGCAGCTGGGAGACAAATCAGCCCCAGCATTTT. Protein product: CASSWETNQPQHF. Looking up the rest from reference TRBV5-5 and TRBJ1-5 gives the full variable domain: DAGVTQSPTHLIKTRGQQVTLRCSPISGHKSVSWYQQVLGQGPQFIFQYYEKEERGRGNFPDRFSARQFPNYSSELNVNALLLGDSALYLCASSWETNQPQHFGDGTRLSIL.

This clonotype was observed at least ten times. The chain employs TRBV27 and TRBJ1-1, with D possibly TRBD1 on 5 matching bases. The CDR3 is 14 residues long. Trimming left V 2 bases short and J 4 bases short, with 11 bases between. CDR1 is MNHEY and CDR2 is SMNVEV in the germline V gene (reference sequence). CDR3 bases: TGTGCCAGCAGTTTAATCGGGGGGAGCACTGAAGCTTTCTTT. Amino acid sequence: CASSLIGGSTEAFF.

This clonotype has just a few counts. The gene calls are TRBV7-9 and TRBJ2-5, with TRBD1 matching 8 bases. V gave up 5 bases and J gave up 3 bases; unmatched junction bases: 11. CDR1 is SEHNR and CDR2 is FQNEAQ in the germline V gene (reference sequence). The CDR3 runs to 16 residues. In DNA form, the CDR3 reads TGTGCCAGCAGCCCCCACCGGACAGGGAAAGAAGAGACCCAGTACTTC. Amino acid sequence: CASSPHRTGKEETQYF.

V usage is TRBV18 and J usage is TRBJ1-1; 7 positions match TRBD1. This CDR3 spans 17 amino acids. V was pared by 2 bases and J by 0 bases, with 9 bases of the junction left unmatched. CDR1 KGHSH and CDR2 LQKENI come from the germline V gene. The CDR3 sequence: CASSPGWGQILNTEAFF. In nucleotides, the CDR3 is TGTGCCAGCTCACCAGGGTGGGGACAGATCCTGAACACTGAAGCTTTCTTT.

As regards this clonotype: A much larger clone differs by one base, so this may be a read error. A read error is likely, as this CDR3 ends without the conserved phenylalanine or tryptophan. The DNA is omitted, as the CDR3 cannot be located on it reliably, and the CDR3 follows TCRdb's listing. This sequence joins TRBV11-2 and TRBJ2-4; the listed D gene, TRBD1, was not tested against the DNA. The germline V gene has CDR1 SGHAT and CDR2 FQNNGV. The CDR3 is 13 amino acids in total, end residues counted. CDR3 protein: CASSSLDRGPAYL.

This clonotype was observed a few times. This chain joins TRBV20-1 and TRBJ1-5, with D perhaps TRBD1 (6 bases). The V gene's germline CDR1 is DFQATT and CDR2 SNEGSKA (reference sequence). V was pared by 0 bases and J by 5 bases, with 14 bases between. This CDR3 is 15 amino acids long. The CDR3: CSARDSGGPYQPQHF. Written as DNA, the CDR3 is TGCAGTGCTAGAGATAGTGGGGGGCCATATCAGCCCCAGCATTTT.

The chain links TRBV7-9 to TRBJ1-1; D ambiguous. Germline V gene lookup returns CDR1 SEHNR and CDR2 FQNEAQ (reference sequence). The CDR3 is 14 amino acids. The V end was cut by 8 bases, the J end by 0 bases, with 13 bases between. The CDR3: CASRGLGMNTEAFF. The CDR3 DNA reads as TGTGCCAGCCGGGGTCTCGGTATGAACACTGAAGCTTTCTTT.

As DNA, the CDR3 is TGTGCCACCAGCAGGGCAACTAGCGGACAAGAGACCCAGTACTTC. Translated, it gives CATSRATSGQETQYF. The V call is TRBV15, the J call TRBJ2-5, with 8 bases lining up with TRBD2. J gave up 2 bases and V 3 bases, and 5 bases lay outside the gene matches. This CDR3 contains 15 residues. Germline assignment: CDR1 LNHNV and CDR2 YYDKDF (reference sequence).

The table lists this clonotype with many counts. This chain uses TRBV11-2 with TRBJ2-6; weak D call: TRBD1 (5 bases). Germline loops: CDR1 SGHAT, CDR2 FQNNGV. V lost 5 bases and J 0 bases, leaving 20 bases between the germline ends. The CDR3 loop spans 19 amino acids. CDR3 in DNA: TGTGCCAGCAGCAGGGCCTTGACAGAGAGTGCCTCTGGGGCCAACGTCCTGACTTTC. Translated, it gives CASSRALTESASGANVLTF.